The clone carrying this TCR beta chain was counted only a few times. Its matching antigen is unknown. These data originate in a study of T cells in Graves' hyperthyroidism and ophthalmopathy. The study's findings and limits: A median approximately 6.8 months before onset, the model predicted ophthalmopathy.

The CDR3 contains 14 residues. V lost 2 bases, J lost 4 bases, and 12 bases lay in between. The germline CDR1 and CDR2 sequences are DFQATT and SNEGSKA (reference sequence). RNA transcripts provided the source from which TCR beta CDR3 regions were amplified. In the first-round RT-PCR of the TCR CDR3, the HTBI primer set was used. From the multiplex PCR reads, TCRdb called clonotypes with MiXCR, one entry per CDR3 protein. The top ten clones hold 20% to 25% of a sample with fewer than 500,000 distinct CDR3 sequences, roughly 12% of them seen once. Subjects aged 18 to 65 presented with newly diagnosed hyperthyroidism of less than 2 months' duration. Researchers barred patients who had uncontrolled infection, other autoimmune disease, pregnancy or lactation.

This receptor was obtained from a man aged 25 to 45 with Graves' hyperthyroidism that later progressed to Graves' ophthalmopathy. Sequenced material: blood. The rearrangement links TRBV20-1 to TRBJ1-5; D call uncertain. DNA for the CDR3: TGCAGTGCTAGATGGGGTCCAGAGAATCAGCCCCAGCATTTT. This encodes CSARWGPENQPQHF.